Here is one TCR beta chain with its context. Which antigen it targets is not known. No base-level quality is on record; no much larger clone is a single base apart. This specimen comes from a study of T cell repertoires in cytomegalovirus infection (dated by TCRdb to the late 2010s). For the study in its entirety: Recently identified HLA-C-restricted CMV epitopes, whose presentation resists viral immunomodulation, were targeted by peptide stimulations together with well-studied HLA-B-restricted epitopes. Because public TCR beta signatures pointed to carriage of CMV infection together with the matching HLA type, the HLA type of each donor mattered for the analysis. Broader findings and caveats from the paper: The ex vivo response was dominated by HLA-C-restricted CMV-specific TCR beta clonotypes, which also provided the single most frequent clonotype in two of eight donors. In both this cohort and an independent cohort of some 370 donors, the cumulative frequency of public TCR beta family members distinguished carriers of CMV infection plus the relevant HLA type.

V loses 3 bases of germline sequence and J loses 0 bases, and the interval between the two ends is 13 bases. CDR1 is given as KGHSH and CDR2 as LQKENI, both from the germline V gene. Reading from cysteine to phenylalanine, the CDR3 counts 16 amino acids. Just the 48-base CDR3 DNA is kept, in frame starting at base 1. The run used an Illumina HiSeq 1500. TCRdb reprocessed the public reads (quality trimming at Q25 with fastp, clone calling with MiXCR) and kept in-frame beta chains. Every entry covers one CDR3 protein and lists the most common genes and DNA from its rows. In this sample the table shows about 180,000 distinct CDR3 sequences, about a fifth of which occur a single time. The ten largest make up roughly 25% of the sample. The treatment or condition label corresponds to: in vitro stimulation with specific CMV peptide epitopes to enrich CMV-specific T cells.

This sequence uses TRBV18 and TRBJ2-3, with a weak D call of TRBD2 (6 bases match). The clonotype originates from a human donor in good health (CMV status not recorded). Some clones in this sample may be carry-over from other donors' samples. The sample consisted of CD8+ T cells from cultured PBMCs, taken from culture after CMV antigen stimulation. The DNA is TGTGCCAGCTCACCTCGGGGAAGCGGGAGCACAGATACGCAGTATTTT. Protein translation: CASSPRGSGSTDTQYF. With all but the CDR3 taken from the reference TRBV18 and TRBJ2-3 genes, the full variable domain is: NAGVMQNPRHLVRRRGQEARLRCSPMKGHSHVYWYRQLPEEGLKFMVYLQKENIIDESGMPKERFSAEFPKEGPSILRIQQVVRGDSAAYFCASSPRGSGSTDTQYFGPGTRLTVL.